The clone carrying this T cell receptor (beta chain) was observed a few times. Its antigen remains unidentified. This specimen belongs to a study of cytomegalovirus exposure and HLA in healthy donors. Study-wide points: Within the data, a cluster of highly shared sequence variants was likely a sequencing artifact. Most TCR sequences proved rare, with some public TCRs found in many donors. Several of the most significant clusters were apparently associated with common viral pathogens in a later analysis.

The primer mix had 60 Vbeta and 13 Jbeta primers. The assay was immunoSEQ multiplex PCR, and TCRdb's table has in-frame clones only and misses some. The sample lists 130,000 or so clones, 8% to 9.5% occurring once. Between the trimmed V and J ends, which lost 0 bases and 4 bases, there was a span of 15 bases. The CDR3 is 16 amino acids. Germline CDR1 is SEHNR and CDR2 is FQNEAQ (reference sequence). The specimen sequenced was PBMCs. This chain connects TRBV7-9 to TRBJ2-5; tentatively, D is TRBD2 (5 bases). This receptor was identified in a man aged 35 to 55 in good health and CMV-seronegative. DNA for the CDR3: TGTGCCAGCAGCTTAGCCCTCGGACTCGAGGGAGAGACCCAGTACTTC. Encoded protein: CASSLALGLEGETQYF.